This note documents a single T cell receptor beta chain sequence. The antigen remains unidentified. For every sample, 90,000 to 100,000 TCR templates were assayed. Measured with immunoSEQ multiplex PCR; TCRdb has only the in-frame clones, and not every one. The repertoire consists of 95,000 to 100,000 clones, with about 90% occurring once and the leading ten covering around 12%. The sample comes from a study of siplizumab effects on memory and regulatory T cells. Study results and limitations: It seemed that naive T cells were more diverse than memory cells and were major contributors to the alloresponse. In siplizumab cultures, the suppressive function of proliferating Tregs remained unconfirmed.

The receptor was isolated from a human donor in good health. The specimen sequenced was non-Treg CD4+ T cells sorted from blood.

For the CDR3, the DNA is TGTGCCAGCAGCTTGGATAGCGCGACAGGGCGCTATGGCTACACCTTC. It specifies CASSLDSATGRYGYTF. V is TRBV5-4 and J is TRBJ1-2; 7 positions agree with TRBD1. CDR1 SGHNT and CDR2 YYREEE come from the germline V gene (reference sequence). Trimming took 0 bases from V and 4 from J; bases not matched to a gene: 9. There are 16 residues in the CDR3. Filled out from reference TRBV5-4 and TRBJ1-2, the complete variable domain reads ETGVTQSPTHLIKTRGQQVTLRCSSQSGHNTVSWYQQALGQGPQFIFQYYREEENGRGNFPPRFSGLQFPNYSSELNVNALELDDSALYLCASSLDSATGRYGYTFGSGTRLTVV.